This entry concerns a single T cell receptor (beta chain). What it recognizes is unknown. The CDR3 consists of 13 residues. Germline-derived CDR1 and CDR2 are WSHSY and SAAADI. Trimming took 8 bases from V and 6 from J; bases not matched to a gene: 6. The data stem from a study of cytomegalovirus exposure and HLA in healthy donors. Study-level background: Around 200 million T cells yielded 120 million or so unique TCR beta sequences, as an earlier analysis found.

The PCR had 60 Vbeta and 13 Jbeta primers. Clones were read by immunoSEQ multiplex PCR, and TCRdb kept only the in-frame ones, dropping some. The sample includes roughly 100,000 clones, around 84% of them seen just once. General observations from the study: TCR beta V segments were, for the most part, productive about 87% or about 30% of the time in an earlier analysis. Several of the most significant clusters appeared, in a later analysis, to be linked to common viral pathogens.

The sample consisted of PBMCs. The rearrangement joins TRBV10-2 to TRBJ2-7, with 11 bases aligning to TRBD2. This clonotype was sampled from a man younger than 40 in good health and CMV-seronegative. CDR3 amino acids: CASGSGRALEQYF. The CDR3 region has the DNA TGCGCCAGCGGTAGCGGGAGGGCGCTCGAGCAGTACTTC.